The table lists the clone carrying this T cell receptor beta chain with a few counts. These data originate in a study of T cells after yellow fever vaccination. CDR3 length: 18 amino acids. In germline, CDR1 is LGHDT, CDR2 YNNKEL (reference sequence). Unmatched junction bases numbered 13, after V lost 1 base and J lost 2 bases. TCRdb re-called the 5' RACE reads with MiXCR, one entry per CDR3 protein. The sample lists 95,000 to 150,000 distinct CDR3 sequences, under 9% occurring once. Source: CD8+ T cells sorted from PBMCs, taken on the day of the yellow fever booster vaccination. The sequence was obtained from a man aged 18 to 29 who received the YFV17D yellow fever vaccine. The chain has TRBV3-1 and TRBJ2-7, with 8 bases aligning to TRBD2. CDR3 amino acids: CASSQVNASGQRPYEQYV. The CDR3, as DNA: TGTGCCAGCAGCCAAGTGAATGCTAGCGGGCAACGCCCCTACGAGCAGTACGTC.